These 31 T cell receptor beta chains were all obtained from the same sample, sequenced in a study of tumor and adjacent non-tumor tissue in lung cancer. This sample's RNA came from whole unsorted tissue. A modified ARM-PCR protocol with three rounds of nested PCR amplified TCRbeta. A single record per CDR3 protein comes from TCRdb applying MiXCR to the multiplex PCR reads. The table includes about 200,000 distinct CDR3 sequences, 60% to 85% detected once. The sample was lung tumor tissue. Receptors were obtained from a man in his fifties or sixties with non-small cell lung cancer.

Concerning this clonotype: A read error may explain this, as a much larger clone is one base away. J is TRBJ2-1 and V is TRBV29-1; 12 bases fit TRBD2. CDR3 length: 16 amino acids. Germline lookup yields CDR1 SQVTM and CDR2 ANQGSEA. V was clipped by 0 bases and J by 11 bases; unmatched bases: 11. Written as DNA, the CDR3 is TGCAGCGTTGAAGATCCTAGCGGGAGGGCAACAGATAAGCAGTTCTTC. Its protein is CSVEDPSGRATDKQFF.

The chain couples TRBV20-1 to TRBJ2-1; 8 bases map to TRBD2. This CDR3 is built from 16 residues. Germline CDR1 reads DFQATT; CDR2 reads SNEGSKA (reference sequence). V lost 0 bases and J lost 8; bases outside the gene matches: 12. The DNA of the CDR3 is TGCAGTGCTAGAGATCTGACTAGCGTAATACCCCATGAGCAGTTCTTC. This translates into CSARDLTSVIPHEQFF.

This chain's CDR3 is CASSLGHGGFQETQYF. CDR3 nucleotides: TGTGCCAGCAGTTTAGGACACGGGGGTTTCCAAGAGACCCAGTACTTC. The chain combines TRBV12-3 or TRBV12-4 with TRBJ2-5, with TRBD2 as a possible D gene (6 bases). The CDR3 is 16 amino acids. Trimming removed 1 base at V and 1 base at J, with 13 bases between.

To note about this clonotype: Just one base apart from a much larger clone, this may be a read error. V is TRBV13 and J is TRBJ2-3, with no clear D. V lost 1 base, J lost 11 bases, and 10 bases lay in between. CDR1 is PRHDT and CDR2 is FYEKMQ in the germline V gene (reference sequence). The CDR3 totals 12 residues. CDR3 protein: CASSLAPGRQYF. The DNA of the CDR3 is TGTGCCAGCAGCTTAGCGCCGGGTAGGCAGTATTTT.

The V call is TRBV6-5, the J call TRBJ2-1, with TRBD2 matching over 8 bases. V dropped 10 bases and J dropped 3; count of bases not matched to a gene: 11. Germline V gene sequence: CDR1 MNHEY, CDR2 SVGAGI. The CDR3 consists of 15 residues. The CDR3 sequence: CANSRTSWDYNEQFF. DNA for the CDR3: TGTGCCAACAGCCGGACTAGCTGGGACTACAATGAGCAGTTCTTC.

As regards this clonotype: A much larger clonotype is one base distant, so this may be a read error. This chain uses TRBV12-3 or TRBV12-4 with TRBJ2-5, with D possibly matching TRBD2 (5 bases). V dropped 9 bases and J dropped 4 bases, with 15 bases sitting between them. This CDR3 contains 13 residues. CDR3: CARSVQGRETQYF. The CDR3 DNA reads as TGTGCCAGAAGTGTACAAGGGAGAGAGACCCAGTACTTC.

With respect to this clonotype: The CDR3 does not close with the conserved phenylalanine or tryptophan, likely indicating a read error. The chain links TRBV6-5 to TRBJ2-5; D is unclear. The germline V gene encodes CDR1 MNHEY and CDR2 SVGAGI. There are 13 residues in the CDR3. V was pared by 0 bases and J by 5 bases, with 7 bases between. The CDR3 DNA reads TGTGCCAGCAGTTACTCGATTGGGGAGACCCAGTACTTA. This codes for CASSYSIGETQYL.

Details on this clonotype: The junction shows a germline mismatch at one end, possibly a read error. The gene calls are TRBV11-3 and TRBJ2-5, with 7 bases that match TRBD1. Germline V gene sequence: CDR1 SGHNT, CDR2 YENEEA. This CDR3 has 15 residues. The CDR3 is CDSSLVTGTQEAQYF. In nucleotides, the CDR3 is TGTGACAGCAGCCTGGTGACAGGGACCCAAGAGGCCCAGTACTTC.

The sample holds one count of this clonotype. The chain is built from TRBV6-5 and TRBJ2-7; D is ambiguous. CDR1 and CDR2 from the germline V gene are MNHEY and SVGAGI. The CDR3 spans 14 residues. Trimming pared 6 bases from V and 6 bases from J, leaving 18 bases between. The CDR3 nucleotides read TGTGCCAGCAGAACATCTCCGGCAACACCCGAGCAGTACGTC. The encoded protein is CASRTSPATPEQYV.

As for this clonotype: An end of the junction does not agree with germline; a read error may underlie this. The chain carries TRBV4-3 and TRBJ2-2, with D perhaps TRBD1 (5 bases). The length of the CDR3 is 13 residues. The germline CDR1 and CDR2 sequences are LGHNA and YSLEER. Here the CDR3 reads CANSPTQGGELFF. The CDR3 bases are TGCGCCAACAGCCCGACCCAGGGCGGGGAGCTGTTTTTT.

In the case of this clonotype: A much larger clone differs by one base, so this may be a read error. The chain links TRBV20-1 to TRBJ2-3; 16 bases line up with TRBD2. The CDR3 contains 14 residues. The V gene end was trimmed by 5 bases and the J gene end by 15 bases; junction bases not matched to a gene: 11. Germline-derived CDR1 and CDR2 are DFQATT and SNEGSKA (reference sequence). In DNA form, the CDR3 reads TGCAGTGCTGGGACTAGCGGGGGGGCCGACACCCACTATTTT. Translation gives CSAGTSGGADTHYF.

In regard to this clonotype: A much larger clone differs from this one at a single base, so this may be a read error. This chain uses TRBV5-4 with TRBJ2-2, with 8 bases aligning to TRBD1. The CDR3 length is 18 residues. The germline V gene has CDR1 SGHNT and CDR2 YYREEE (reference sequence). CDR3 loop: CASSLDRGDLLNTGERFF. Here the CDR3 DNA reads TGTGCCAGCAGCTTGGACAGGGGGGATTTGTTAAACACCGGGGAGCGGTTTTTT.

For this clonotype: This may be a read error, as it is one base from a much larger clone. The J gene is TRBJ2-5, the V gene TRBV12-3 or TRBV12-4; 11 positions agree with TRBD1. The CDR3 consists of 15 residues. DNA for the CDR3: TGTGCCAGCAGTCTCCGGACAGGGGGCATGGAGATCCAGTACTTC. The encoded protein is CASSLRTGGMEIQYF.

The chain has TRBV5-6 and TRBJ1-5; D gene unclear. The J call may be incorrect, as the DNA end agrees better with TRBJ2-3. CDR3 length: 14 residues. Germline CDR1 reads SGHDT; CDR2 reads YYEEEE. CDR3 nucleotides: TGTGCCAGCAGCTTGGGAAGCAGCAATCAGCCCCAGTATTTT. It translates to CASSLGSSNQPQYF.

This clonotype was detected many times. Mismatch with germline at one junction end may stem from a read error. V is TRBV20-1 and J is TRBJ2-4; weak D call: TRBD1 (6 bases). There are 15 residues in the CDR3. Germline V CDR1 and CDR2: DFQATT, SNEGSKA (reference sequence). The CDR3 bases are TGCAATGCTGCGACAGGCGGACAGGCCAAAAACATTCAGTACTTC. This translates into CNAATGGQAKNIQYF.

This chain links TRBV6-1 with TRBJ2-7, with TRBD2 as a possible D gene (6 bases). V lost 4 bases to trimming and J lost 12 bases, with 22 bases between them. The CDR3 runs to 14 residues. Germline V gene sequence: CDR1 MNHNS, CDR2 SASEGT. CDR3 amino acids: CASSASGEAYELYF. In DNA, the CDR3 is TGTGCCAGCAGTGCCTCCGGGGAGGCCTACGAGTTGTACTTC.

The chain couples TRBV28 to TRBJ1-2; 12 bases match TRBD1. CDR1 is MDHEN, CDR2 SYDVKM, per germline. Trimming cost V 8 bases and J 8 bases; bases outside gene matches: 12. The CDR3 runs to 15 residues. The CDR3 bases are TGTGCCAGCCTGAATCCGGGACAGGGGGCAGGAGGCTACACCTTC. As protein: CASLNPGQGAGGYTF.

A note on this clonotype: A clone one base away is much larger, so this may be a read error. V usage is TRBV11-1 and J usage is TRBJ2-5; D remains unclear. Looked up from germline, CDR1 is SGHAT and CDR2 is FQDESV (reference sequence). The CDR3 contains 15 residues. CDR3 protein: CASCLSWSDQETQYF. The CDR3 nucleotides are TGTGCCAGCTGCTTAAGCTGGTCCGACCAAGAGACCCAGTACTTC.

A word on this clonotype: The junction does not match germline at one end; this may be a read error. The rearrangement joins TRBV28 to TRBJ2-2, with 11 bases fitting TRBD2. Germline V gene lookup returns CDR1 MDHEN and CDR2 SYDVKM. The CDR3 consists of 15 residues. The CDR3 region has the DNA TGTGTCAGCAGTTCCCCGGGACTAGCGGCCGGGGAGCTGTTTTTT. Translation gives CVSSSPGLAAGELFF.

Only a few counts were recorded for this clonotype. Written as DNA, the CDR3 is TGTGCCAGCAGCTTGGGGGGGACTAGCGCTGCCTACGAGCAGTACTTC. It specifies CASSLGGTSAAYEQYF. The rearrangement joins TRBV5-4 to TRBJ2-7, with 10 nucleotides matching TRBD2. Germline V gene data show CDR1 as SGHNT and CDR2 as YYREEE (reference sequence). The CDR3 is 16 amino acids. V was pared by 0 bases and J by 2 bases, with 5 bases of the junction left unmatched.

This clonotype was seen at least ten times. The rearrangement links TRBV6-2 or TRBV6-3 to TRBJ2-5, with TRBD2 matching 9 bases. Germline CDR1 MNHEY, CDR2 SVGEGT. This CDR3 is 17 amino acids long. V lost 4 bases and J lost 4; bases outside the gene matches: 13. CDR3 nucleotide sequence: TGTGCCAGCAGTTGGGGGACCTTAGCGGGAGCTTTAGAGACCCAGTACTTC. Translating it yields CASSWGTLAGALETQYF.

This clonotype showed up just a few times. A read error may account for a junction end that differs from germline. V gene TRBV11-2 combines with J gene TRBJ2-5; 7 bases agree with TRBD1. Germline loops: CDR1 SGHAT, CDR2 FQNNGV. This CDR3 has 13 residues. The CDR3 coding sequence is TGTACCAGTAGCTCTACAGGGGAAGAGACCCAATACTTC. Encoded protein: CTSSSTGEETQYF.

This chain uses TRBV11-2 with TRBJ2-7; possible D gene TRBD2, 6 bases. Trimming removed 5 bases at V and 2 bases at J, with 13 bases between. There are 14 residues in the CDR3. The V gene's germline CDR1 is SGHAT and CDR2 FQNNGV. The CDR3 reads CASSPQEGAYEQYF. CDR3 sequence (DNA): TGTGCCAGCAGCCCCCAGGAGGGAGCCTACGAGCAGTACTTC.

As for this clonotype: No conserved phenylalanine or tryptophan ends this CDR3, so it is likely a read error. The DNA is omitted, as the CDR3 cannot be located on it reliably, and the CDR3 follows TCRdb's listing. V and J are TRBV29-1 and TRBJ2-1; the table's D call, TRBD2, was not checked against the DNA. With termini counted, the CDR3 has 15 amino acids. In germline, CDR1 is SQVTM, CDR2 ANQGSEA. The CDR3 loop is CSVETGGRGRTEHFI.

With regard to this clonotype: It may be a read error: a sequence one base away is much more abundant. V is TRBV12-3 or TRBV12-4 and J is TRBJ2-3, with D perhaps TRBD1 or TRBD2 (5 bases each). The CDR3 contains 13 residues. The CDR3 sequence: CASTPGRTDRQYF. Written as DNA, the CDR3 is TGTGCCAGCACCCCGGGGCGCACAGATAGGCAGTATTTT.

This clonotype is a singleton in its sample. An end of the junction does not agree with germline; a read error may underlie this. This chain joins TRBV11-2 and TRBJ2-1, with 8 bases matching TRBD1. CDR1 is SGHAT and CDR2 is FQNNGV in the germline V gene. This CDR3 has 15 residues. CDR3 residues: CASSTTGDVTNGQFF. CDR3 coding DNA: TGTGCCAGCAGCACGACAGGGGACGTCACCAATGGGCAGTTCTTC.

Details on this clonotype: This clone may be a read error of a much larger clone one base away. The rearrangement links TRBV20-1 to TRBJ2-1, with D unresolved. V was shortened by 5 bases and J by 6 bases, with 17 bases between the two germline ends. CDR3 length: 14 amino acids. Germline V gene lookup returns CDR1 DFQATT and CDR2 SNEGSKA (reference sequence). The CDR3 coding sequence is TGCAGTGCTTGTCGACGAACTCGAGGCAATGAGCAGTTCTTC. It encodes CSACRRTRGNEQFF.

The chain has TRBV20-1 and TRBJ2-7; D is possibly TRBD1 or TRBD2 (5 bases each). CDR3 length: 16 amino acids. Trimming stripped 1 base from V and 2 bases from J, with 18 bases between. Germline V lookup: CDR1 DFQATT, CDR2 SNEGSKA (reference sequence). CDR3 sequence: CSARASTLGVTYEQYF. The CDR3 DNA reads TGCAGTGCTAGAGCTAGCACCTTGGGGGTCACCTACGAGCAGTACTTC.

Turning to this clonotype: The missing conserved phenylalanine or tryptophan at the end of this CDR3 makes a read error likely. V gene TRBV6-5 combines with J gene TRBJ2-2; D assignment may be TRBD1 or TRBD2 (5 bases each). The CDR3 has 16 amino acids. Between the trimmed V and J ends, which lost 6 bases and 4 bases, there was a span of 18 bases. The V gene's germline CDR1 is MNHEY and CDR2 SVGAGI. DNA of the CDR3: TGTGCCAGCAGCTCCGGGGCAGAATATTCCACCGGGGAGCTGTTTTCT. The encoded protein is CASSSGAEYSTGELFS.

J is TRBJ2-3 and V is TRBV20-1; D assignment may be TRBD1 or TRBD2 (5 bases each). The CDR3 loop spans 15 amino acids. Germline CDR1 DFQATT, CDR2 SNEGSKA (reference sequence). Trimming cost V 0 bases and J 6 bases, with 16 bases left between them. CDR3 in amino acids: CSARDLGTGGDTQYF. The CDR3 DNA reads TGCAGTGCTAGAGATCTAGGGACCGGCGGGGATACGCAGTATTTT.

This sequence joins TRBV20-1 and TRBJ1-4; the match to TRBD1 covers 7 bases. The CDR3 runs 15 residues. The V gene end was trimmed by 4 bases and the J gene end by 8 bases; junction bases not matched to a gene: 13. Germline CDR1 is DFQATT and CDR2 is SNEGSKA (reference sequence). CDR3 coding DNA: TGCAGTGCTAATGGGCGACAGGGTTTCCGAGAAAAACTGTTTTTT. Translated: CSANGRQGFREKLFF.